This T cell receptor (beta chain) was sequenced for a study of PD-1 blockade in classical Hodgkin lymphoma. Each patient's relapse followed autologous stem cell transplantation, and brentuximab vedotin exposure varied. Method: immunoSEQ multiplex PCR; TCRdb's copy keeps in-frame clones and lacks some. Among approximately 30,000 clones listed, approximately 87% were seen once. Notes on the study in general: Before treatment, complete responders showed about the same diversity as newly diagnosed patients. Relapsed/refractory patients reportedly had the lowest baseline TCR diversity, below newly diagnosed patients, who were below healthy donors.

The ends were cut back, 4 bases at V and 8 bases at J, with 18 bases in the middle. Per germline, CDR1 SGHRS and CDR2 YFSETQ. The CDR3 loop spans 14 amino acids. Details on this clone: The antigen is unknown.

The source of this sequence is a human donor with classical Hodgkin lymphoma. Material: peripheral blood mononuclear cells (PBMCs), obtained before the second cycle of nivolumab. V usage is TRBV5-1 and J usage is TRBJ1-2; D may be TRBD1 (6 bases). This CDR3 is CASSPRTDGTGYTF. CDR3 nucleotides: TGCGCCAGCAGCCCCAGGACAGACGGGACGGGCTACACCTTC.